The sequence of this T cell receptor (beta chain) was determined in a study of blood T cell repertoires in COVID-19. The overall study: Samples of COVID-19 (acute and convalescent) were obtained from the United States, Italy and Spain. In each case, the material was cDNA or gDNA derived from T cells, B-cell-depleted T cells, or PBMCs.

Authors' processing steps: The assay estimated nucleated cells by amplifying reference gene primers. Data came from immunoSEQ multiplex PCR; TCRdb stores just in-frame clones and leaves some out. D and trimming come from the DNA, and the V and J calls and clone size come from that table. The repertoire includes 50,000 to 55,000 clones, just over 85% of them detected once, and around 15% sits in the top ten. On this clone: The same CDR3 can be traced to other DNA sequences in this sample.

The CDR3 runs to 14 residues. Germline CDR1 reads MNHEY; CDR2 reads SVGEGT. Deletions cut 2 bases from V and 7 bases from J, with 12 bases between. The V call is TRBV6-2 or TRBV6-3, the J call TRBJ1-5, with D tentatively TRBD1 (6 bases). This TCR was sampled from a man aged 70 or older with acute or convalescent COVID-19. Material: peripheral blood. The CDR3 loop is CASSYSGGRQPQHF. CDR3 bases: TGTGCCAGCAGTTACAGTGGGGGCAGGCAGCCCCAGCATTTT.